The 25 T cell receptor beta chains below were found in one sample sequenced in a study of blood T cell repertoires in COVID-19. Profiling relied on immunoSEQ multiplex PCR, and the TCRdb table lists in-frame clones only, not all of them. The sample has nearly 250,000 clones, 75% to 90% seen once; the top ten hold 0.87%. The sample was PBMCs or T cells enriched from blood (not recorded which). These receptors were obtained from a man aged 50 to 60 who had been exposed to COVID-19.

This sequence joins TRBV2 and TRBJ2-2, with TRBD2 matching 9 bases. Trimming cost V 6 bases and J 1 base; bases outside gene matches: 0. CDR3 length: 14 amino acids. Germline V CDR1 and CDR2: SNHLY, FYNNEI. CDR3 DNA: TGTGCCAGCAGGACTAGCGGGAACACCGGGGAGCTGTTTTTT. Its translation is CASRTSGNTGELFF.

This chain links TRBV9 with TRBJ1-3; tentatively, D is TRBD1 (5 bases). V was clipped by 0 bases and J by 4 bases, with 8 bases between them. The CDR3 loop spans 14 amino acids. Germline V lookup: CDR1 SGDLS, CDR2 YYNGEE. The CDR3 sequence: CASSVEGAGNTIYF. The CDR3 DNA reads as TGTGCCAGCAGCGTAGAAGGGGCGGGAAACACCATATATTTT.

V usage is TRBV4-1 and J usage is TRBJ1-2; 7 nucleotides match TRBD1. Germline CDR1 reads MGHRA; CDR2 reads YSYEKL. The CDR3 totals 17 residues. The junction had 12 bases not matched to a gene; V was cut back by 1 base and J by 4 bases. CDR3 DNA: TGCGCCAGCAGCCAAGCCCCGCCTAGAGGGGGCGCCTATGGCTACACCTTC. Translating it yields CASSQAPPRGGAYGYTF.

CDR3 amino acids: CASSQGRSQHF. The CDR3 nucleotides read TGTGCCAGCAGCCAGGGGAGGTCCCAGCATTTT. The rearrangement links TRBV3-1 (or the pseudogene TRBV3-2) to TRBJ1-5; no definite D call. Germline V gene sequence: CDR1 LGHDT, CDR2 YNNKEL (reference sequence). This CDR3 is 11 amino acids long. Trimming pared 3 bases from V and 11 bases from J, leaving 8 bases between.

This clone occurred a few times. The V gene is TRBV19, the J gene TRBJ1-6; tentatively, D is TRBD1 (5 bases). The germline V gene encodes CDR1 LNHDA and CDR2 SQIVND (reference sequence). The CDR3 is 15 residues long. V dropped 3 bases and J dropped 6 bases, with 12 bases sitting between them. DNA for the CDR3: TGTGCCAGTAGTATTAGGTGGAGGGGTAATTCACCCCTCCACTTT. It encodes CASSIRWRGNSPLHF. The full variable domain, completed using reference TRBV19 and TRBJ1-6, is DGGITQSPKYLFRKEGQNVTLSCEQNLNHDAMYWYRQDPGQGLRLIYYSQIVNDFQKGDIAEGYSVSREKKESFPLTVTSAQKNPTAFYLCASSIRWRGNSPLHFGNGTRLTVT.

V gene TRBV5-8 combines with J gene TRBJ1-5; D remains unclear. V was trimmed by 1 base and J by 4 bases, leaving 12 bases between them. The CDR3 is 15 amino acids. The germline V gene has CDR1 SGHTS and CDR2 YDEGEE. The CDR3 protein is CASSLSGSLNQPQHF. Written as DNA, the CDR3 is TGTGCCAGCAGCTTGTCAGGAAGTTTAAATCAGCCCCAGCATTTT.

This clone showed up just once. V usage is TRBV6-6 and J usage is TRBJ1-2; D perhaps matches TRBD1 (5 bases). The CDR3 contains 14 residues. V lost 10 bases and J 3 bases, leaving 18 bases between the germline ends. In germline, CDR1 is MNHNY, CDR2 SVGAGI (reference sequence). The CDR3: CATDRPRGDYGYTF. The CDR3 DNA sequence: TGTGCCACTGACCGCCCGCGGGGGGACTATGGCTACACCTTC.

This clone is a singleton in its sample. The rearrangement uses TRBV12-3 or TRBV12-4 and TRBJ1-5, with D unresolved. V lost 2 bases to trimming and J lost 4 bases, with 6 bases between them. CDR3 size: 13 residues. The CDR3 reads CASSLTENQPQHF. The CDR3 bases are TGTGCCAGCAGTTTAACGGAGAATCAGCCCCAGCATTTT.

The gene calls are TRBV19 and TRBJ1-6; TRBD1 matches at 10 bases. V lost 6 bases and J lost 6; bases outside the gene matches: 17. In germline, CDR1 is LNHDA, CDR2 SQIVND (reference sequence). CDR3 length equals 19 residues. Written as DNA, the CDR3 is TGTGCCAGTAGATTACTCCGGGACAGGGGCCAAAGGTCTAATTCACCCCTCCACTTT. This sequence encodes CASRLLRDRGQRSNSPLHF.

The gene calls are TRBV4-2 and TRBJ1-3; D is unclear. V lost 2 bases to trimming and J lost 4 bases, with 15 bases between them. Germline loops: CDR1 LGHNA, CDR2 YNFKEQ. The CDR3 consists of 16 residues. Written as DNA, the CDR3 is TGTGCCAGCAGCCAATCCCCCCGCGGGCAAGGAAACACCATATATTTT. This encodes CASSQSPRGQGNTIYF.

The chain carries TRBV7-2 and TRBJ1-1; D uncertain. CDR3 length equals 13 residues. The germline V and J ends were trimmed by 4 bases and 1 base, with 7 bases remaining between them. Germline lookup yields CDR1 SGHTA and CDR2 FQGNSA. DNA of the CDR3: TGTGCCAGCAGCTGGGCCCCGAACACTGAAGCTTTCTTT. Translating gives CASSWAPNTEAFF.

The chain is built from TRBV21-1 and TRBJ2-7; the table calls TRBD1, which could not be checked here. TRBV21-1 is a documented pseudogene. This CDR3 region has 18 residues. The CDR3 loop reads CASSKVSFRGPCPYEQYF. In nucleotides, the CDR3 is TGTGCCAGCAGCAAAGTTTCGTTTAGGGGGCCCTGTCCGTACGAGCAGTACTTC.

V and J are TRBV11-3 and TRBJ1-2; D unclear. Looked up from germline, CDR1 is SGHNT and CDR2 is YENEEA. There are 12 residues in the CDR3. Trimming took 11 bases from V and 4 from J, leaving 14 bases between them. CDR3 nucleotide sequence: TGTGCCTGTAGCGGGGTAGGCTATGGCTACACCTTC. It is translated as CACSGVGYGYTF.

The V call is TRBV5-1, the J call TRBJ2-1; D may be TRBD2 (6 bases). With 0 bases removed from V and 6 bases from J, the gap between germline ends came to 13 bases. Germline V lookup: CDR1 SGHRS, CDR2 YFSETQ. CDR3 size: 15 residues. CDR3 protein: CASSLAGLTVNEQFF. The CDR3 DNA follows: TGCGCCAGCAGCTTGGCGGGACTCACGGTCAATGAGCAGTTCTTC.

The rearrangement uses TRBV2 and TRBJ1-1; D is perhaps TRBD1 (5 bases). Germline CDR1 is SNHLY and CDR2 is FYNNEI. The V end lost 6 bases, the J end lost 6 bases, and 11 bases lay between the germline ends. The length of the CDR3 is 12 residues. The CDR3 bases are TGTGCCAGCAGGGACCAAGGGGCTGAAGCTTTCTTT. The encoded protein is CASRDQGAEAFF.

The chain carries TRBV7-9 and TRBJ1-1, with no clear D. Germline V lookup: CDR1 SEHNR, CDR2 FQNEAQ (reference sequence). The CDR3 length is 13 residues. Trimming took 3 bases from V and 8 from J, leaving 13 bases between them. In nucleotides, the CDR3 is TGTGCCAGCAGCTTGGACGGCACGGGGGAAGCTTTCTTT. Protein: CASSLDGTGEAFF.

The CDR3 DNA is TGCGCCAGCAGACAAACGGGAACCGGGGAGCTGTTTTTT. This codes for CASRQTGTGELFF. This chain joins TRBV5-1 and TRBJ2-2; D may be TRBD2 (5 bases). Germline loops: CDR1 SGHRS, CDR2 YFSETQ. This CDR3 comprises 13 residues. V lost 5 bases to trimming and J lost 5 bases, with 10 bases between them.

This clone was observed once. The chain joins TRBV28 to TRBJ1-1; D ambiguous. The CDR3 is 15 residues long. Germline values: CDR1 MDHEN, CDR2 SYDVKM. V shed 3 bases and J shed 1 base, with 12 bases lying between them. The CDR3 loop is CASSLLGRWNTEAFF. CDR3 DNA sequence: TGTGCCAGCAGTTTGTTAGGGAGGTGGAACACTGAAGCTTTCTTT.

This chain links TRBV12-3 or TRBV12-4 with TRBJ1-2; no firm D call. CDR3 size: 13 residues. Trimming shortened V by 6 bases and J by 4 bases, and 12 bases separated the two germline ends. CDR3 nucleotides: TGTGCCAGCAGCCTATCTGAAGCCTATGGCTACACCTTC. Amino acid sequence: CASSLSEAYGYTF.

This clone appeared a few times. The chain uses TRBV7-8 and TRBJ1-1, with 7 bases aligning to TRBD1. Germline-derived CDR1 and CDR2 are SGHVS and FQNEAQ. Losses at the gene ends were 1 base for V and 0 bases for J; bases not matched to a gene: 5. The CDR3 is made up of 16 amino acids. CDR3 amino acids: CASSLGSGGMNTEAFF. CDR3 nucleotides: TGTGCCAGCAGCTTAGGATCAGGGGGAATGAACACTGAAGCTTTCTTT.

This clone came up once. The rearrangement links TRBV2 to TRBJ2-3; D is ambiguous. V lost 2 bases, J lost 3 bases, and 15 bases lay in between. The CDR3 covers 16 residues. The V gene's germline CDR1 is SNHLY and CDR2 FYNNEI. The DNA of the CDR3 is TGTGCCAGCAGTGAACCTGGCCGGGTATCGACAGATACGCAGTATTTT. Protein: CASSEPGRVSTDTQYF.

The rearrangement links TRBV15 to TRBJ2-3; 8 positions agree with TRBD2. Germline CDR1 is LNHNV and CDR2 is YYDKDF (reference sequence). The CDR3 is 15 residues long. The ends lost 4 bases at V and 2 bases at J; junction bases unmatched: 5. CDR3 sequence reads: CATSKVAGYTDTQYF. The CDR3 bases are TGTGCCACCAGCAAAGTAGCGGGGTACACAGATACGCAGTATTTT.

The chain recombines TRBV5-1 with TRBJ1-1; 9 bases match TRBD1. This CDR3 is built from 13 residues. CDR1 and CDR2 from the germline V gene are SGHRS and YFSETQ. After removal of 4 bases from V and 4 bases from J, the junction contained 2 bases not matched to a gene. For the CDR3, the DNA is TGCGCCAGCAGCGTGACAGGGGGCACTGAAGCTTTCTTT. Translating it yields CASSVTGGTEAFF.

This clone appeared once. This chain uses TRBV18 with TRBJ1-1; D is unclear. V was cut by 11 bases and J by 8 bases, with 21 bases left in between. CDR3 length: 13 amino acids. The germline V gene has CDR1 KGHSH and CDR2 LQKENI. Here the CDR3 reads CASTPDISREAFF. The CDR3 DNA follows: TGTGCCTCAACACCAGACATTAGTCGAGAAGCTTTCTTT.

The rearrangement uses TRBV19 and TRBJ1-5, with a possible D match to TRBD1 (6 bases). V shed 5 bases and J shed 0 bases, with 26 bases lying between them. Germline V gene lookup returns CDR1 LNHDA and CDR2 SQIVND (reference sequence). The CDR3 totals 20 residues. CDR3 region: CASSGQGRAITDYSNQPQHF. Written as DNA, the CDR3 is TGTGCCAGTAGTGGGCAGGGGAGGGCAATTACCGACTATAGCAATCAGCCCCAGCATTTT.